The rows below give T cell receptor beta chains drawn from one sample of a study of blood T cell repertoires in COVID-19. Sequencing used immunoSEQ multiplex PCR; TCRdb keeps in-frame clones, though not all of them. The table has about 210,000 clones, about 83% seen once. The sequencing input was peripheral blood. The receptors stem from a woman aged 45-59 years with active or convalescent COVID-19. Both conserved end residues are part of each CDR3. The D gene is left open where the match is weak. Not all rows give a size; the values are once, few, many and, for expanded clones, a class.

D gene	clone size	V gene	J gene	CDR3 DNA	CDR3 protein
TRBD2	NA	TRBV19	TRBJ2-5	TGTGCCAGTTGTGGAGCGGGAGGTTTTGAGACCCAGTACTTC	CASCGAGGFETQYF
TRBD1	NA	TRBV2	TRBJ2-1	TGTGCCAGCAGTGAAGTGGGACAGGTACCCTACAATGAGCAGTTCTTC	CASSEVGQVPYNEQFF
NA	NA	TRBV2	TRBJ1-5	TGTGCCAGCAGTCTAGGACAGACGACAAATCAGCCCCAGCATTTT	CASSLGQTTNQPQHF
NA	NA	TRBV18	TRBJ1-1	TGTGCCAGCTCACCCTCAGGGTTGAACACTGAAGCTTTCTTT	CASSPSGLNTEAFF
TRBD1	NA	TRBV7-2	TRBJ1-6	TGTGCCAGCAGCTTAGCGGGACAGGGGTACTCACCCCTCCACTTT	CASSLAGQGYSPLHF
TRBD1	NA	TRBV28	TRBJ1-2	TGTGCCAGCAGTTTAGACAGGGATGCTAACTATGGCTACACCTTC	CASSLDRDANYGYTF
NA	NA	TRBV6-4	TRBJ1-2	TGTGCCAGCAGTGCGACAGGCCTTCCTATCTATGGCTACACCTTC	CASSATGLPIYGYTF
NA	NA	TRBV10-1	TRBJ2-1	TGCGCCAGCAGTGAGTTGAGGAATTCCTACAATGAGCAGTTCTTC	CASSELRNSYNEQFF
NA	NA	TRBV29-1	TRBJ1-5	TGCGACGGCCCGGTTAGCCTTCGCAATCAGCCCCAGCATTTT	CDGPVSLRNQPQHF
NA	NA	TRBV7-6	TRBJ1-5	TGTGCCAGCAGCGCCGAGACAGGTTACAGCAATCAGCCCCAGCATTTT	CASSAETGYSNQPQHF
TRBD2	NA	TRBV15	TRBJ2-1	TGTGCCACCAGCAGGACTCGACTAGCGGGAGACAATGAGCAGTTCTTC	CATSRTRLAGDNEQFF
NA	NA	TRBV21-1	TRBJ2-2	TGTGCCAGCGGGAGCATCACGAACACCGGGGAGCTGTTTTTT	CASGSITNTGELFF
NA	NA	TRBV28	TRBJ1-2	TGTGCCAGCAGCCCCGACAGGATCTATGGCTACACCTTC	CASSPDRIYGYTF
NA	once	TRBV24-1	TRBJ2-3	TGTGCCACCAGTGATTTCTCCCCGACAGATACGCAGTATTTT	CATSDFSPTDTQYF
NA	NA	TRBV6-5	TRBJ1-1	TGTGCCAGCAGTTACTCAACCGGGGTGAACACTGAAGCTTTCTTT	CASSYSTGVNTEAFF
TRBD2	NA	TRBV4-1	TRBJ2-3	TGCGCCAGCAGCCAAGGACTAGCGGGGGGTCCAGGAGATACGCAGTATTTT	CASSQGLAGGPGDTQYF
NA	few	TRBV2	TRBJ2-7	TGTGCCACCCGACCCCAGTCCAGGTCCTACGAGCAGTACTTC	CATRPQSRSYEQYF
TRBD2	NA	TRBV12-3/TRBV12-4	TRBJ2-7	TGTGCCAGCACGGGGGGGTTCTACGAGCAGTACTTC	CASTGGFYEQYF
NA	NA	TRBV6-6	TRBJ1-5	TGTGCCAGCAGTTACGGCGGCCCGAACAATCAGCCCCAGCATTTT	CASSYGGPNNQPQHF
TRBD2	NA	TRBV6-1	TRBJ2-1	TGTGCCAGCAGTGGGGGACTAGCGGTAAGAGGGCTGGGGCCATACAATGAGCAGTTCTTC	CASSGGLAVRGLGPYNEQFF
TRBD1	few	TRBV28	TRBJ1-2	TGTGCCAGCAGTTCCCCTCACGGGACAGGGAGGGGTGGCTACACCTTC	CASSSPHGTGRGGYTF
TRBD1	NA	TRBV2	TRBJ2-3	TGTGCCAGAGACAGGGGGCGGGTGACAGATACGCAGTATTTT	CARDRGRVTDTQYF
TRBD1	NA	TRBV20-1	TRBJ1-1	TGCAGTGCCAGTGGACAGGGCACTGAAGCTTTCTTT	CSASGQGTEAFF
NA	NA	TRBV6-5	TRBJ2-5	TGTGCCAGCAGTATCGGGGGAGGCCAAGAGACCCAGTACTTC	CASSIGGGQETQYF
TRBD2	NA	TRBV19	TRBJ2-3	TGTGCCAGTAGTTTCGGGGGGTTCACAGATACGCAGTATTTT	CASSFGGFTDTQYF
TRBD1	NA	TRBV15	TRBJ1-4	TGTGCCACCAGCTATGGGACAGGGAGGACTAATGAAAAACTGTTTTTT	CATSYGTGRTNEKLFF
NA	NA	TRBV11-2	TRBJ2-1	TGTGCCAGCAGCTTAGTGGGGTCGAGCGGTCATTACAATGAGCAGTTCTTC	CASSLVGSSGHYNEQFF
TRBD1	once	TRBV27	TRBJ1-2	TGTGCCAGCAAACCGGGACAGGCACTCTATGGCTACACCTTC	CASKPGQALYGYTF
NA	NA	TRBV10-1	TRBJ1-2	TGCGCCAGCAGTGAATACAGTAACTATGGCTACACCTTC	CASSEYSNYGYTF
TRBD1	once	TRBV5-1	TRBJ1-3	TGCGCCAGCAGCCGAGAGGGGGCCGTTGGAAACACCATATATTTT	CASSREGAVGNTIYF
TRBD2	NA	TRBV12-3/TRBV12-4	TRBJ2-3	TGTGCCAGCAGCCTTAGCGGGGGCGATACGCAGTATTTT	CASSLSGGDTQYF
TRBD2	NA	TRBV19	TRBJ2-7	TGTGCCAGTAGTATAAGGGGACTAGCCGGTGGGTCGGTGGACGAGCAGTACTTC	CASSIRGLAGGSVDEQYF
NA	NA	TRBV12-5	TRBJ1-1	TGTGCTAGTGGGGCTCCACAGGCGACGAACACTGAAGCTTTCTTT	CASGAPQATNTEAFF
TRBD2	NA	TRBV5-4	TRBJ2-3	TGTGCCAGCAGCTCCCCCCAGACTAGCGGGAGGGATACGCAGTATTTT	CASSSPQTSGRDTQYF
NA	NA	TRBV7-2	TRBJ1-6	TGTGCCAGCAGCTTAGGTAGAAGAGGGTTTAGCTCCTATAATTCACCCCTCCACTTT	CASSLGRRGFSSYNSPLHF
TRBD2	NA	TRBV6-4	TRBJ2-2	TGTGCCAGCAGTGACCCCGAGGTGCGGGGGGGTATTCTCGACACCGGGGAGCTGTTTTTT	CASSDPEVRGGILDTGELFF
TRBD1	NA	TRBV28	TRBJ1-2	TGTGCCAGCAGCATCCACAGGGGTAACTATGGCTACACCTTC	CASSIHRGNYGYTF
TRBD2	NA	TRBV2	TRBJ2-3	TGTGCCAGCAGCCGAAGCGGGGGGGCAAGCACAGATACGCAGTATTTT	CASSRSGGASTDTQYF
TRBD2	NA	TRBV5-4	TRBJ2-3	TGTGCCAGCAGTTCTCGGACTAGCGGGGGGCGAGGTACGCAGTATTTT	CASSSRTSGGRGTQYF
NA	NA	TRBV6-5	TRBJ1-2	TGTGCCAGCGGCCCCCCGCAGGGCTACTATGGCTACACCTTC	CASGPPQGYYGYTF
NA	NA	TRBV5-1	TRBJ1-4	TGCGCCAGCAGCTTTGGTGAAACTGCTAATGAAAAACTGTTTTTT	CASSFGETANEKLFF
TRBD2	NA	TRBV5-4	TRBJ2-1	TGTGCCAGCAGCTTGGCCGTACTAGCGGGAACCTACAATGAGCAGTTCTTC	CASSLAVLAGTYNEQFF
TRBD1	NA	TRBV28	TRBJ1-4	TGTGCCAGCAGTTGGGACAGCCCCGGGAGTAATGAAAAACTGTTTTTT	CASSWDSPGSNEKLFF
NA	NA	TRBV28	TRBJ1-6	TGTGCCAGCAGATTGATCCGCGGGGGAGGTAATTCACCCCTCCACTTT	CASRLIRGGGNSPLHF
TRBD1	NA	TRBV27	TRBJ2-6	TGTGCCAGCAGTTTGGGACAGGGGTTTGGTACGACTGGGGCCAACGTCCTGACTTTC	CASSLGQGFGTTGANVLTF
TRBD1	NA	TRBV5-6	TRBJ1-2	TGTGCCAGCAGCATTCCCGGGACAGGGGTGTCCGGCTACACCTTC	CASSIPGTGVSGYTF
NA	NA	TRBV5-5	TRBJ1-2	TGTGCCAGCAGCTTGGCTGGGGGCGGCTATGGCTACACCTTC	CASSLAGGGYGYTF
TRBD1	NA	TRBV2	TRBJ1-5	TGTGCCAGCAGTCGACAGGGTGGTCAGCCCCAGCATTTT	CASSRQGGQPQHF
TRBD1	NA	TRBV28	TRBJ1-1	TGTGCCAGCATCAGTCCGACAGGGAAGGAGGTCTTTGAAGCTTTCTTT	CASISPTGKEVFEAFF
NA	NA	TRBV29-1	TRBJ1-2	TGCAGCACCTTGAACGGGGGCTATGGCTACACCTTC	CSTLNGGYGYTF
NA	once	TRBV10-3	TRBJ2-5	TGTGCCATCAGTGAGCACAACGCGGGTTTGGGGGGCCAAGAGACCCAGTACTTC	CAISEHNAGLGGQETQYF
TRBD1	NA	TRBV7-2	TRBJ1-4	TGTGCCAGCAGCTTAGGGTTGGGGACAGGGTTTCGTAAACTGTTTTTT	CASSLGLGTGFRKLFF
TRBD1	NA	TRBV29-1	TRBJ1-3	TGCAGCGTTGAGGACAGGAAATCTGGAAACACCATATATTTT	CSVEDRKSGNTIYF